The next 17 T cell receptor beta chains were all read from a single sample in a study of blood T cell repertoires in COVID-19. Produced via immunoSEQ multiplex PCR; TCRdb's table is partial and in-frame only. The sample includes just over 60,000 clones, 79% of them seen just once. Sequencing was carried out using peripheral blood. All receptors come from an elderly woman with active or convalescent COVID-19.

The CDR3 reads CASSIMGGSGSYEQYF. The CDR3 DNA is TGTGCCAGTAGTATTATGGGGGGGTCTGGATCCTACGAGCAGTACTTC. V gene TRBV19 combines with J gene TRBJ2-7, with 7 bases matching TRBD2. V gave up 3 bases and J gave up 1 base; unmatched junction bases: 9. Per the germline V gene, CDR1 is LNHDA and CDR2 is SQIVND (reference sequence). The length of the CDR3 is 16 residues.

The chain links TRBV9 to TRBJ2-1; no definite D call. Germline V gene data show CDR1 as SGDLS and CDR2 as YYNGEE. The CDR3 totals 15 residues. V lost 0 bases, J lost 2 bases, and 9 bases lay in between. The CDR3 region has the DNA TGTGCCAGCAGCGTAGGTACTATCACCTACAATGAGCAGTTCTTC. Its protein product is CASSVGTITYNEQFF.

CDR3 in DNA: TGTGCCAGCAGTTGGGGGACGCAGGGGACTGGCTACACCTTC. Translation: CASSWGTQGTGYTF. The chain is built from TRBV11-3 and TRBJ1-2; weak D call: TRBD1 (6 bases). The CDR3 runs to 14 residues. Germline CDR1 reads SGHNT; CDR2 reads YENEEA. The V gene lost 6 bases and the J gene lost 7 bases, with 18 bases spanning the gap.

This clone appeared a few times. The chain employs TRBV30 and TRBJ1-2; no clear D. The CDR3 is 13 residues long. Trimming took 0 bases from V and 4 from J, leaving 9 bases between them. Germline CDR1 is GTSNPN and CDR2 is SVGIG (reference sequence). The CDR3 is CAWSVDWIYGYTF. DNA for the CDR3: TGTGCCTGGAGTGTAGACTGGATCTATGGCTACACCTTC.

This clone was counted between two and nine times. The chain employs TRBV5-6 and TRBJ1-5, with TRBD1 matching over 8 bases. The germline CDR1 and CDR2 sequences are SGHDT and YYEEEE. The J segment lost 2 bases and the V segment lost 4 bases, leaving 5 bases of the junction unmatched. The length of the CDR3 is 15 residues. The CDR3 loop is CASSEMTGGNQPQHF. Here the CDR3 DNA reads TGTGCCAGCAGCGAAATGACAGGGGGCAATCAGCCCCAGCATTTT.

Here the CDR3 reads CASSAQGRGDTQYF. The CDR3 DNA sequence: TGTGCCAGCAGCGCACAGGGGCGAGGAGATACGCAGTATTTT. V is TRBV7-9 and J is TRBJ2-3; 7 positions match TRBD1. The CDR3 has 14 residues. J was trimmed by 5 bases and V by 5 bases; bases with no gene match: 7. Germline CDR1 is SEHNR and CDR2 is FQNEAQ (reference sequence).

The V gene is TRBV6-5, the J gene TRBJ2-7; unclear D gene. The CDR3 covers 15 residues. Germline V gene data show CDR1 as MNHEY and CDR2 as SVGAGI. Trimming took 5 bases from V and 6 from J, leaving 20 bases between them. CDR3: CASSPLSASVGEQYF. The CDR3 nucleotides read TGTGCCAGCAGTCCCCTTAGTGCGAGCGTGGGCGAGCAGTACTTC.

V usage is TRBV7-9 and J usage is TRBJ2-7; 7 nucleotides match TRBD1. The CDR3 has 15 amino acids. The germline CDR1 and CDR2 sequences are SEHNR and FQNEAQ (reference sequence). V was pared by 5 bases and J by 3 bases, with 10 bases of the junction left unmatched. DNA of the CDR3: TGTGCCAGCAGCAAGACCGGGACAGCGAACTACGAGCAGTACTTC. It specifies CASSKTGTANYEQYF.

J is TRBJ2-1 and V is TRBV27; D may be TRBD2 (6 bases). From germline, CDR1 is MNHEY and CDR2 SMNVEV (reference sequence). CDR3 length: 13 amino acids. V lost 4 bases to trimming and J lost 11 bases, with 15 bases between them. CDR3 loop: CASSYPGETQQFF. For the CDR3, the DNA is TGTGCCAGCAGTTATCCGGGGGAGACTCAGCAGTTCTTC.

The chain has TRBV2 and TRBJ2-1; D remains ambiguous. Trimming cost V 0 bases and J 8 bases, with 8 bases left between them. Germline CDR1 and CDR2: SNHLY and FYNNEI. This CDR3 is 13 amino acids long. As DNA, the CDR3 is TGTGCCAGCAGTGAAGCGCCGCGCGATGAGCAGTTCTTC. Translated, it gives CASSEAPRDEQFF.

In this sample, this clone turned up once. The chain couples TRBV5-1 to TRBJ1-2; TRBD1 matches at 7 bases. This CDR3 is built from 14 residues. Germline assignment: CDR1 SGHRS and CDR2 YFSETQ. With V trimmed by 0 bases and J by 7 bases, 6 bases remained unmatched. In DNA form, the CDR3 reads TGCGCCAGCAGCTTGGCACAGGGGAATGGTGGCTACACCTTC. It is translated as CASSLAQGNGGYTF.

A single count supports this clone. The chain couples TRBV18 to TRBJ1-6, with 7 bases fitting TRBD1. Germline CDR1 KGHSH, CDR2 LQKENI. V lost 0 bases, J lost 5 bases, and 1 base stayed unmatched. CDR3 size: 15 residues. CDR3 nucleotides: TGTGCCAGCTCACCACCCGGGACAGATAATTCACCCCTCCACTTT. Its translation: CASSPPGTDNSPLHF.

The chain links TRBV5-1 to TRBJ1-3, with D possibly being TRBD1 (6 bases). V was clipped by 0 bases and J by 0 bases, with 16 bases between them. From germline, CDR1 is SGHRS and CDR2 YFSETQ. The CDR3 spans 18 residues. CDR3 DNA sequence: TGCGCCAGCAGCTTGGACACAACAGGGCTATTCTCTGGAAACACCATATATTTT. This translates into CASSLDTTGLFSGNTIYF.

The V call is TRBV28, the J call TRBJ2-2; tentative D call: TRBD1 (5 bases). The germline V gene has CDR1 MDHEN and CDR2 SYDVKM. V was shortened by 7 bases and J by 7 bases, with 13 bases between the two germline ends. CDR3 length: 13 residues. The CDR3 DNA follows: TGTGCCAGCATTCCCAGGGCCTACGGGGAGCTGTTTTTT. Amino acid sequence: CASIPRAYGELFF.

V gene TRBV7-3 combines with J gene TRBJ1-1; D might be TRBD1 (6 bases). This CDR3 region has 14 residues. Germline CDR1 is SGHTA and CDR2 is FQGTGA. V shed 5 bases and J shed 4 bases, with 14 bases lying between them. The CDR3 reads CASSPSAGATEAFF. CDR3 DNA sequence: TGTGCCAGCAGCCCTTCAGCAGGGGCCACTGAAGCTTTCTTT.

The V call is TRBV5-1, the J call TRBJ1-2; D is possibly TRBD1 (6 bases). The CDR3 spans 14 residues. Germline lookup yields CDR1 SGHRS and CDR2 YFSETQ. V dropped 4 bases and J dropped 2 bases, with 12 bases sitting between them. CDR3 sequence reads: CASSPEDSNYGYTF. As DNA, the CDR3 is TGCGCCAGCAGCCCTGAGGACAGCAACTATGGCTACACCTTC.

This rearrangement joins TRBV5-4 to TRBJ2-7, with D possibly matching TRBD1 (5 bases). The germline V gene encodes CDR1 SGHNT and CDR2 YYREEE (reference sequence). V was pared by 1 base and J by 4 bases, with 12 bases between. The CDR3 runs to 14 residues. The CDR3 loop is CASSLQGSIYEQYF. CDR3 DNA: TGTGCCAGCAGCTTGCAGGGATCCATATACGAGCAGTACTTC.